Reported below is one T cell receptor (beta chain). This specimen comes from a study of shared clonotypes between healthy human individuals. Sequenced by immunoSEQ multiplex PCR; TCRdb stores in-frame clones only, minus some. The sample contains 2 million to 2.5 million clones, about 94% of which appear only once. The CDR3 sequence is 14 residues long. Per the germline V gene, CDR1 is LNHDA and CDR2 is SQIVND (reference sequence). Trimming removed 1 base at V and 2 bases at J, with 6 bases between. The receptor's source is a man younger than 30 in good health. The gene calls are TRBV19 and TRBJ1-3; no firm D call. Sequencing used naive CD4+ T cells sorted from blood. Sample subset: CD45RA+ positively selected. As DNA, the CDR3 is TGTGCCAGTAGTATAGGGGCCACTGGAAACACCATATATTTT. This sequence encodes CASSIGATGNTIYF.